The 23 T cell receptor beta chains presented below share a single source sample, sequenced in a study of cytomegalovirus exposure and HLA in healthy donors. Method: immunoSEQ multiplex PCR; TCRdb's copy keeps in-frame clones and lacks some. This table holds 150,000 to 200,000 clones, approximately 86% found once. Sequenced input: PBMCs. These receptors originate from a woman aged 18-29 years in good health and CMV-seronegative.

The chain combines TRBV7-2 with TRBJ2-7; possibly TRBD2 for D (6 bases). The CDR3 covers 14 residues. With 1 base removed from V and 6 bases from J, the gap between germline ends came to 13 bases. Germline CDR1 and CDR2: SGHTA and FQGNSA. Here the CDR3 reads CASSLVRGTSEQYF. The CDR3 DNA sequence: TGTGCCAGCAGCTTAGTTCGCGGGACCAGCGAGCAGTACTTC.

The genes are TRBV7-9 and TRBJ2-7; D is possibly TRBD2 (6 bases). The germline V gene encodes CDR1 SEHNR and CDR2 FQNEAQ (reference sequence). There are 14 residues in the CDR3. V gave up 4 bases and J gave up 3 bases, with 13 bases separating them. The CDR3 DNA reads TGTGCCAGCAGCTACGGGACGGGAGACTACGAGCAGTACTTC. Encoded protein: CASSYGTGDYEQYF. The variable domain in full, with the rest retrieved from reference TRBV7-9 and TRBJ2-7, is DTGVSQNPRHKITKRGQNVTFRCDPISEHNRLYWYRQTLGQGPEFLTYFQNEAQLEKSRLLSDRFSAERPKGSFSTLEIQRTEQGDSAMYLCASSYGTGDYEQYFGPGTRLTVT.

The gene calls are TRBV10-3 and TRBJ2-7, with TRBD1 as a possible D gene (6 bases). V lost 2 bases to trimming and J lost 3 bases, with 11 bases between them. CDR3 length equals 14 residues. Germline V gene lookup returns CDR1 ENHRY and CDR2 SYGVKD. The CDR3 DNA follows: TGTGCCATCAGTGAGCCCTGGACAGACTACGAGCAGTACTTC. Its protein product is CAISEPWTDYEQYF.

The J gene is TRBJ2-2, the V gene TRBV2; 8 positions agree with TRBD2. With V trimmed by 5 bases and J by 4 bases, 6 bases remained unmatched. Germline assignment: CDR1 SNHLY and CDR2 FYNNEI. There are 15 residues in the CDR3. Here the CDR3 DNA reads TGTGCCAGCAGTCGGGAGGGAGCAGGCACCGGGGAGCTGTTTTTT. It is translated as CASSREGAGTGELFF. The full variable domain, in which reference TRBV2 and TRBJ2-2 provide the parts outside the CDR3, is EPEVTQTPSHQVTQMGQEVILRCVPISNHLYFYWYRQILGQKVEFLVSFYNNEISEKSEIFDDQFSVERPDGSNFTLKIRSTKLEDSAMYFCASSREGAGTGELFFGEGSRLTVL.

This rearrangement joins TRBV6-5 to TRBJ2-7, with D hard to call. Germline assignment: CDR1 MNHEY and CDR2 SVGAGI. The V gene lost 0 bases and the J gene lost 5 bases, with 11 bases spanning the gap. This CDR3 is 14 amino acids long. CDR3 loop: CASSYSLAQDEQYF. CDR3 DNA sequence: TGTGCCAGCAGTTACTCCCTTGCGCAGGACGAGCAGTACTTC.

This clone appeared a single time. The chain combines TRBV2 with TRBJ2-4; 10 bases match TRBD1. CDR1 and CDR2 (germline): SNHLY, FYNNEI. This CDR3 is 13 amino acids long. Trimming cost V 11 bases and J 6 bases; bases outside gene matches: 7. CDR3 coding DNA: TGTGCCGGAACGGGACAGGGGAGAAACATTCAGTACTTC. Translated, it gives CAGTGQGRNIQYF.

This chain links TRBV7-2 with TRBJ1-5; D is uncertain. Germline V gene data show CDR1 as SGHTA and CDR2 as FQGNSA. The CDR3 totals 14 residues. Trimming took off 5 bases at V and 2 bases at J, with 10 bases between the two ends. CDR3 sequence: CASSRRLGNQPQHF. CDR3 sequence (DNA): TGTGCCAGCAGCCGCCGGCTAGGCAATCAGCCCCAGCATTTT.

In this sample, this clone turned up once. The chain recombines TRBV25-1 with TRBJ2-3, with D maybe TRBD2 (6 bases). CDR3 size: 14 residues. Germline lookup yields CDR1 MGHDK and CDR2 SYGVNS. Trimming removed 5 bases from V and 5 bases from J, with 14 bases in between. CDR3 residues: CASSSGVPGDTQYF. In nucleotides, the CDR3 is TGTGCCAGCAGTTCGGGGGTCCCTGGAGATACGCAGTATTTT.

The sample holds one count of this clone. The chain combines TRBV5-1 with TRBJ1-2; TRBD1 matches 7 bases. V lost 3 bases, J lost 2 bases, and 4 bases stayed unmatched. The germline V gene encodes CDR1 SGHRS and CDR2 YFSETQ. The CDR3 covers 14 residues. CDR3 nucleotide sequence: TGCGCCAGCAGCTCGACGGGACAGAACTATGGCTACACCTTC. It is translated as CASSSTGQNYGYTF.

V gene TRBV11-2 combines with J gene TRBJ2-1; possibly TRBD2 for D (5 bases). The CDR3 has 14 residues. Trimming took off 3 bases at V and 6 bases at J, with 12 bases between the two ends. CDR1 is SGHAT and CDR2 is FQNNGV in the germline V gene. The CDR3 protein is CASSLSRAPNEQFF. DNA of the CDR3: TGTGCCAGCAGCTTGTCGCGGGCCCCCAATGAGCAGTTCTTC.

This clone was counted a few times. The chain carries TRBV5-1 and TRBJ2-3; 8 bases are shared with TRBD2. The CDR3 totals 15 residues. Germline V lookup: CDR1 SGHRS, CDR2 YFSETQ. Trimming removed 0 bases from V and 6 bases from J; junction bases left unmatched: 6. The CDR3 loop reads CASSLAVSGVDTQYF. The CDR3 DNA reads TGCGCCAGCAGCTTGGCCGTTAGCGGGGTGGATACGCAGTATTTT.

This clone was counted only a few times. This chain joins TRBV27 and TRBJ2-1; D is possibly TRBD2 (6 bases). Germline V gene data show CDR1 as MNHEY and CDR2 as SMNVEV (reference sequence). The CDR3 has 12 amino acids. V was trimmed by 2 bases and J by 8 bases, leaving 7 bases between them. The CDR3 DNA reads as TGTGCCAGCAGTTTAGGAGGGTATGAGCAGTTCTTC. It encodes CASSLGGYEQFF.

This chain connects TRBV18 to TRBJ1-2; D is perhaps TRBD1 (5 bases). The CDR3 is 15 residues long. The germline CDR1 and CDR2 sequences are KGHSH and LQKENI. V shed 2 bases and J shed 5 bases, with 15 bases lying between them. In nucleotides, the CDR3 is TGTGCCAGCTCACCAGGGGCAGCCGGCCCTTATGGCTACACCTTC. It codes for CASSPGAAGPYGYTF. The whole variable domain, filled in from reference TRBV18 and TRBJ1-2, reads NAGVMQNPRHLVRRRGQEARLRCSPMKGHSHVYWYRQLPEEGLKFMVYLQKENIIDESGMPKERFSAEFPKEGPSILRIQQVVRGDSAAYFCASSPGAAGPYGYTFGSGTRLTVV.

This sequence joins TRBV9 and TRBJ1-2; D not certain. V was cut by 4 bases and J by 0 bases, with 19 bases left in between. The germline CDR1 and CDR2 sequences are SGDLS and YYNGEE. CDR3 length: 17 residues. Here the CDR3 DNA reads TGTGCCAGCAGCTCCTCGGGAGGTCCTTCTTCTAACTATGGCTACACCTTC. This gives the protein CASSSSGGPSSNYGYTF. Filled out from reference TRBV9 and TRBJ1-2, the complete variable domain reads DSGVTQTPKHLITATGQRVTLRCSPRSGDLSVYWYQQSLDQGLQFLIQYYNGEERAKGNILERFSAQQFPDLHSELNLSSLELGDSALYFCASSSSGGPSSNYGYTFGSGTRLTVV.

This clone was seen a single time. V gene TRBV6-1 combines with J gene TRBJ2-3, with D possibly TRBD2 on 7 matching bases. Per the germline V gene, CDR1 is MNHNS and CDR2 is SASEGT. V lost 0 bases, J lost 0 bases, and 13 bases lay in between. This CDR3 contains 17 residues. CDR3 amino acids: CASSEAGGGSSTDTQYF. CDR3 DNA sequence: TGTGCCAGCAGTGAAGCGGGAGGGGGAAGCAGCACAGATACGCAGTATTTT.

The rearrangement uses TRBV2 and TRBJ1-2; maybe TRBD1 (5 bases). This CDR3 region has 15 residues. CDR1 is SNHLY and CDR2 is FYNNEI in the germline V gene. Trimming removed 4 bases at V and 8 bases at J, with 20 bases between. CDR3 DNA sequence: TGTGCCAGCAGTGTTGTCGGGCAGGGATCGGAGGGCTACACCTTC. It encodes CASSVVGQGSEGYTF.

The chain employs TRBV5-5 and TRBJ2-7; 11 bases map to TRBD2. Germline V gene sequence: CDR1 SGHKS, CDR2 YYEKEE (reference sequence). J lost 1 base, V lost 3 bases, and 3 bases had no gene match. This CDR3 contains 15 residues. The CDR3 region has the DNA TGTGCCAGCAGCTACCTAGCGGGGGGATCCTACGAGCAGTACTTC. Its translation is CASSYLAGGSYEQYF.

In DNA, the CDR3 is TGTGCCAGCAGCTCCGGGTTACTTAGCAATCAGCCCCAGCATTTT. Protein: CASSSGLLSNQPQHF. The V call is TRBV7-9, the J call TRBJ1-5; D unclear. This CDR3 contains 15 residues. The germline V gene has CDR1 SEHNR and CDR2 FQNEAQ (reference sequence). Trimming pared 4 bases from V and 0 bases from J, leaving 10 bases between.

The rearrangement joins TRBV30 to TRBJ2-1, with 11 bases that match TRBD2. The CDR3 length is 16 residues. V lost 2 bases, J lost 9 bases, and 12 bases stayed unmatched. The V gene's germline CDR1 is GTSNPN and CDR2 SVGIG (reference sequence). For the CDR3, the DNA is TGTGCCTGGAGTACTTATAGCGGGGGGGCCGGATCTGAGCAGTTCTTC. This sequence encodes CAWSTYSGGAGSEQFF.

The chain couples TRBV27 to TRBJ1-2; no clear D. Germline CDR1 reads MNHEY; CDR2 reads SMNVEV (reference sequence). The CDR3 consists of 16 residues. The germline V and J ends were trimmed by 5 bases and 2 bases, with 18 bases remaining between them. DNA for the CDR3: TGTGCCAGCAGTCCGCTCTTCCGAGGGTCAAACTATGGCTACACCTTC. Protein product: CASSPLFRGSNYGYTF.

This chain joins TRBV5-1 and TRBJ1-2; TRBD1 aligns across 8 bases. Germline V CDR1 and CDR2: SGHRS, YFSETQ. The CDR3 extends over 16 amino acids. The junction had 9 bases not matched to a gene; V was cut back by 5 bases and J by 0 bases. The CDR3 spells CASRTPGTGANYGYTF. In nucleotides, the CDR3 is TGCGCCAGCAGAACCCCCGGGACAGGAGCTAACTATGGCTACACCTTC.

V usage is TRBV30 and J usage is TRBJ1-3; 7 bases map to TRBD1. Germline CDR1 is GTSNPN and CDR2 is SVGIG (reference sequence). Germline trimming cut 5 bases from V and 0 bases from J; bases unmatched to any gene: 7. The CDR3 runs 15 residues. The CDR3 sequence: CAWGGQQLSGNTIYF. CDR3 bases: TGTGCCTGGGGGGGACAGCAGCTCTCTGGAAACACCATATATTTT.

This chain connects TRBV7-2 to TRBJ1-2, with D maybe TRBD1 (6 bases). CDR1 and CDR2 (germline): SGHTA, FQGNSA. Trimming stripped 4 bases from V and 4 bases from J, with 10 bases between. This CDR3 region has 13 residues. The CDR3 region is CASSSGQLYGYTF. The CDR3 coding sequence is TGTGCCAGCAGCTCAGGACAGCTCTATGGCTACACCTTC.